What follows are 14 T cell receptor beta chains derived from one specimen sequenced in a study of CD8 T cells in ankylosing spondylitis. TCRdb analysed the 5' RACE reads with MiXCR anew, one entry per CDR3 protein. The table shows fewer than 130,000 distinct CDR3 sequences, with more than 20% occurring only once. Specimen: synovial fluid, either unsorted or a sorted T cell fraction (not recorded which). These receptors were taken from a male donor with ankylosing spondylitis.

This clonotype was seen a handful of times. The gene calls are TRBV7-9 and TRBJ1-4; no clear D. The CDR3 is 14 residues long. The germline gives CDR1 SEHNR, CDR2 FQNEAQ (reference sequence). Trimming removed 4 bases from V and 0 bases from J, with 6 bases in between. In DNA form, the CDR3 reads TGTGCCAGCAGCTCCTCTGCAACTAATGAAAAACTGTTTTTT. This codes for CASSSSATNEKLFF.

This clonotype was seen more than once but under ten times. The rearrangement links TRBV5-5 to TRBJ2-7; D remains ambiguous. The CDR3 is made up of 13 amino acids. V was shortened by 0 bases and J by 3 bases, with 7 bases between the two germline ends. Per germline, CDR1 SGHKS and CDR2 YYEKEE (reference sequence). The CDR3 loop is CASSLEHFYEQYF. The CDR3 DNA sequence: TGTGCCAGCAGCTTGGAACATTTCTACGAGCAGTACTTC.

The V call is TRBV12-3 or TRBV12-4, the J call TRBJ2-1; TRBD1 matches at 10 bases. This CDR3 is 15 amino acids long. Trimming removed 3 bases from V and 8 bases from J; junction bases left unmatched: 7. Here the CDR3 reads CASSLPGTGAHEQFF. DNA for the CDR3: TGTGCCAGCAGTTTGCCCGGGACAGGGGCCCATGAGCAGTTCTTC.

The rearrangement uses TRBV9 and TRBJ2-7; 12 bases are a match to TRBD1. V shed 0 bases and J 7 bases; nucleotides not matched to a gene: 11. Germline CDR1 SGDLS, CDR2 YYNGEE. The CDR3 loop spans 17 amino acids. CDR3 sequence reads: CASSVALGGQGASEQYF. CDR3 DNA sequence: TGTGCCAGCAGCGTAGCTCTAGGGGGACAGGGGGCTTCTGAGCAGTACTTC.

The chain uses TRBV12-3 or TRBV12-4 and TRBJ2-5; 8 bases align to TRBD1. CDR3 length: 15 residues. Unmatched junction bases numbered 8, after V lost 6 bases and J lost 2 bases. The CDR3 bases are TGTGCCAGCAGAGATGACAGGGGCGATCAAGAGACCCAGTACTTC. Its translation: CASRDDRGDQETQYF.

The CDR3 spells CASRAGRVGGEETQYF. The CDR3 coding sequence is TGTGCCAGCAGGGCGGGCAGGGTAGGAGGGGAAGAGACCCAGTACTTC. This chain connects TRBV7-2 to TRBJ2-5; tentative D call: TRBD2 (6 bases). Between the trimmed V and J ends, which lost 6 bases and 3 bases, there was a span of 20 bases. Germline loops: CDR1 SGHTA, CDR2 FQGNSA. This CDR3 has 16 residues.

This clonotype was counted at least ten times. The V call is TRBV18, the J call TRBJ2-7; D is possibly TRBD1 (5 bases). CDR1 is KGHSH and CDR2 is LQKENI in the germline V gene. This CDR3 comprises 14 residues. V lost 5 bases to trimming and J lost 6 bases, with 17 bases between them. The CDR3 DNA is TGTGCCAGCTCAACCCTTTCCGACAGAGGCGAGCAGTACTTC. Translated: CASSTLSDRGEQYF.

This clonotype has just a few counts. This CDR3 is CASSQSSGFNYGYTF. The CDR3 nucleotides read TGTGCCAGCAGCCAATCTTCCGGATTTAACTATGGCTACACCTTC. The chain employs TRBV3-1 and TRBJ1-2; D remains ambiguous. Trimming cost V 2 bases and J 1 base, with 11 bases left between them. Per germline, CDR1 LGHDT and CDR2 YNNKEL (reference sequence). The CDR3 sequence is 15 residues long.

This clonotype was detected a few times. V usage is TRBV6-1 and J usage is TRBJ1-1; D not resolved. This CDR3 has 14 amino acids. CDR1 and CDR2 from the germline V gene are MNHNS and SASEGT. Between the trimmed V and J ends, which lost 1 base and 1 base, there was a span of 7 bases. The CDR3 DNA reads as TGTGCCAGCAGTGAAGGTCCAGCGAACACTGAAGCTTTCTTT. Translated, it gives CASSEGPANTEAFF.

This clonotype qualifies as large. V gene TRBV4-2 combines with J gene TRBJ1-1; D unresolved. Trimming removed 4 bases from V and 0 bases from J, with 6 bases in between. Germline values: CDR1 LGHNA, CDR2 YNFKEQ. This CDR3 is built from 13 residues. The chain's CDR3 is CASSRTMNTEAFF. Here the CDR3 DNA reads TGTGCCAGCAGCCGAACGATGAACACTGAAGCTTTCTTT.

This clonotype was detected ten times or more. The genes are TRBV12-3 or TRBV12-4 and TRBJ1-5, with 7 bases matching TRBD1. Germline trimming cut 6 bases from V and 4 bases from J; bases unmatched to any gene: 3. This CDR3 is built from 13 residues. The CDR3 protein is CASSQGVNQPQHF. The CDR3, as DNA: TGTGCCAGCAGCCAGGGGGTTAATCAGCCCCAGCATTTT.

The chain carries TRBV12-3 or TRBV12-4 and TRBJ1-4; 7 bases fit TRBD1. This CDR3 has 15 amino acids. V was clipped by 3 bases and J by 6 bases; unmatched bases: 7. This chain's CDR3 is CASSLRGTEDEKLFF. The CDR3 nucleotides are TGTGCCAGCAGTTTGAGGGGGACAGAGGATGAAAAACTGTTTTTT.

The CDR3 coding sequence is TGTGCCAGCCATGGGTGGGAGGGCCGCAATGAGCAGTTCTTC. This codes for CASHGWEGRNEQFF. The chain recombines TRBV12-3 or TRBV12-4 with TRBJ2-1; TRBD2 aligns across 7 bases. CDR3 length: 14 amino acids. Germline trimming cut 8 bases from V and 6 bases from J; bases unmatched to any gene: 10.

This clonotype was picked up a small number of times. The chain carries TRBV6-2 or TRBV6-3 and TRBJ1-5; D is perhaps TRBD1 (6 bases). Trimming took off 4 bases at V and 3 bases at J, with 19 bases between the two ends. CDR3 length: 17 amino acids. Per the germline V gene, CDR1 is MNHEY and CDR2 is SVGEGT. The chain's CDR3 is CASSSWGQEVINQPQHF. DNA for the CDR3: TGTGCCAGCAGTTCCTGGGGGCAGGAGGTGATCAATCAGCCCCAGCATTTT.